The rows below give T cell receptor beta chains drawn from one sample of a study of T cell responses to AZD1222 COVID-19 vaccine. Using immunoSEQ multiplex PCR, the repertoire was profiled, and TCRdb retains in-frame clones only, with some absent. The profile shows roughly 200,000 clones, almost 90% of them singletons. Sequencing was performed on peripheral blood, taken on day 0 of AZD1222 vaccination. These receptors all come from an adult in good health. CDR3s include the opening cysteine and the closing phenylalanine or tryptophan. The D gene is left open where the match is weak. Clone size is given for some rows only: seen once, a few or many times, or a class if the clone is expanded.

V: TRBV3-1/TRBV3-2; D: NA; size: NA; J: TRBJ1-1; CDR3: CASSQANTEAFF; DNA: TGTGCCAGCAGCCAAGCGAACACTGAAGCTTTCTTT
V: TRBV19; D: NA; size: NA; J: TRBJ2-2; CDR3: CASTARGTSSITGELFF; DNA: TGTGCCAGTACCGCTCGGGGGACCAGCTCAATCACCGGGGAGCTGTTTTTT
V: TRBV6-6; D: NA; size: NA; J: TRBJ1-3; CDR3: CASSLNSGNTIYF; DNA: TGTGCCAGCAGTCTCAACTCTGGAAACACCATATATTTT
V: TRBV29-1; D: TRBD1; size: once; J: TRBJ1-6; CDR3: CSVRTGPNNSPLHF; DNA: TGCAGCGTGCGGACAGGCCCCAATAATTCACCCCTCCACTTT
V: TRBV2; D: TRBD1; size: NA; J: TRBJ1-6; CDR3: CASRSGTAPNSPLHF; DNA: TGTGCCAGCAGGAGTGGGACAGCGCCGAATTCACCCCTCCACTTT
V: TRBV10-1; D: TRBD1; size: NA; J: TRBJ1-2; CDR3: CASIEDRENGYTF; DNA: TGCGCCAGCATCGAGGACAGGGAGAATGGCTACACCTTC
V: TRBV7-9; D: NA; size: NA; J: TRBJ2-5; CDR3: CASSRTGGGETQYF; DNA: TGTGCCAGCAGCCGGACCGGTGGTGGGGAGACCCAGTACTTC
V: TRBV19; D: NA; size: NA; J: TRBJ1-5; CDR3: CASSILNTNNQPQHF; DNA: TGTGCCAGTAGTATCCTAAACACGAACAATCAGCCCCAGCATTTT
V: TRBV4-1; D: NA; size: NA; J: TRBJ2-1; CDR3: CASSQGAGRQGAEQFF; DNA: TGCGCCAGCAGCCAAGGTGCCGGCCGTCAAGGTGCTGAGCAGTTCTTC
V: TRBV3-1/TRBV3-2; D: NA; size: NA; J: TRBJ2-2; CDR3: CASSQVVQGGELFF; DNA: TGTGCCAGCAGCCAAGTTGTTCAGGGCGGGGAGCTGTTTTTT
V: TRBV18; D: NA; size: NA; J: TRBJ1-1; CDR3: CASSSQTGGNTEAFF; DNA: TGTGCCAGCTCATCACAGACGGGGGGCAACACTGAAGCTTTCTTT
V: TRBV19; D: NA; size: NA; J: TRBJ2-2; CDR3: CASSDLGVHTGELFF; DNA: TGTGCCAGTAGTGACCTCGGGGTCCACACCGGGGAGCTGTTTTTT
V: TRBV11-1; D: NA; size: few; J: TRBJ1-1; CDR3: CASSLDPGAGTEAFF; DNA: TGTGCCAGCAGCTTAGATCCGGGGGCTGGAACTGAAGCTTTCTTT
V: TRBV5-4; D: NA; size: NA; J: TRBJ2-7; CDR3: CASSSDSRSSYEQYF; DNA: TGTGCCAGCAGTTCAGACTCCAGGAGCTCCTACGAGCAGTACTTC
V: TRBV25-1; D: NA; size: NA; J: TRBJ1-2; CDR3: CASSAGTTGYTF; DNA: TGTGCCAGCAGCGCCGGGACAACTGGCTACACCTTC
V: TRBV12-3/TRBV12-4; D: NA; size: NA; J: TRBJ2-7; CDR3: CASSSGTTPEQYF; DNA: TGTGCCAGCAGTTCCGGGACAACACCCGAGCAGTACTTC
V: TRBV15; D: NA; size: NA; J: TRBJ1-1; CDR3: CATSRDPLSRWGNTEAFF; DNA: TGTGCCACCAGCAGAGATCCCCTTTCCAGGTGGGGTAACACTGAAGCTTTCTTT
V: TRBV3-1/TRBV3-2; D: NA; size: once; J: TRBJ1-1; CDR3: CASSQSDKGLGAFF; DNA: TGTGCCAGCAGCCAATCGGACAAGGGGTTGGGAGCTTTCTTT
V: TRBV2; D: TRBD2; size: NA; J: TRBJ2-5; CDR3: CATREGETQYF; DNA: TGTGCCACCAGGGAGGGGGAGACCCAGTACTTC
V: TRBV27; D: NA; size: few; J: TRBJ2-7; CDR3: CASSLHLTPYEQYF; DNA: TGTGCCAGCAGTCTCCACCTAACGCCCTACGAGCAGTACTTC
V: TRBV29-1; D: TRBD2; size: NA; J: TRBJ2-1; CDR3: CSVEDGFLAGGRNEQFF; DNA: TGCAGCGTTGAAGATGGGTTTCTAGCGGGGGGACGGAATGAGCAGTTCTTC
V: TRBV6-1; D: NA; size: NA; J: TRBJ2-7; CDR3: CASSEGVGEQYF; DNA: TGTGCCAGCAGTGAAGGGGTGGGCGAGCAGTACTTC
V: TRBV6-1; D: NA; size: once; J: TRBJ1-1; CDR3: CASSEEGGYTEAFF; DNA: TGTGCCAGCAGTGAAGAGGGTGGCTACACTGAAGCTTTCTTT
V: TRBV21-1; D: NA; size: NA; J: TRBJ2-7; CDR3: CASSKPPCEQYF; DNA: TGTGCCAGCAGCAAACCGCCCTGCGAGCAGTACTTC
V: TRBV10-1; D: TRBD1; size: NA; J: TRBJ2-7; CDR3: CASSEDREREQYF; DNA: TGCGCCAGCAGTGAGGACAGGGAGCGAGAGCAGTACTTC
V: TRBV6-2/TRBV6-3; D: TRBD1; size: NA; J: TRBJ1-1; CDR3: CASSFLDRGNTEAFF; DNA: TGTGCCAGCAGTTTTTTGGACAGGGGGAACACTGAAGCTTTCTTT